This record concerns one TCR beta chain sequence. Via MiXCR, TCRdb re-called the RT-PCR reads, giving one row per CDR3 protein. The sample holds over 150,000 distinct CDR3 sequences, approximately 30% seen once. The data are from a study of patients and donors after allogeneic stem cell transplantation. Per germline, CDR1 SGHAT and CDR2 FQNNGV. V was trimmed by 0 bases and J by 5 bases, leaving 16 bases between them. This CDR3 is 16 amino acids long. This chain links TRBV11-2 with TRBJ2-5; weak D call: TRBD2 (5 bases). The clonotype originates from a human donor who was either an allogeneic HSCT recipient or a stem cell or donor lymphocyte infusion donor (not recorded which). It is not recorded whose cells these are; they may come from a transplant donor. Sequencing was done on a sample of blood, either unsorted or a sorted T cell fraction (not recorded which). The DNA of the CDR3 is TGTGCCAGCAGCTTAGATTCCGGTAGAGGGTTGGAGACCCAGTACTTC. Its protein product is CASSLDSGRGLETQYF.